Shown below are 5 T cell receptor beta chains from a single sample sequenced in a study of cytomegalovirus exposure and HLA in healthy donors. The primer mix had 60 Vbeta and 13 Jbeta primers. The protocol was immunoSEQ multiplex PCR, while the TCRdb copy is restricted to in-frame clones and leaves out a portion. The sample lists some 110,000 clones; about 72% were seen once. Specimen: PBMCs. Receptor source: a man between 50 and 59 years old in good health and CMV-seropositive.

This chain links TRBV6-5 with TRBJ2-7; TRBD2 matches at 7 bases. Trimming at V came to 8 bases and at J to 3 bases, leaving 7 bases not matched to a gene. There are 13 residues in the CDR3. The germline V gene has CDR1 MNHEY and CDR2 SVGAGI. The DNA of the CDR3 is TGTGCCAGCCCGACTAGCTGGGACTACGAGCAGTACTTC. It specifies CASPTSWDYEQYF.

V gene TRBV5-4 combines with J gene TRBJ2-1, with TRBD1 matching 11 bases. Germline V lookup: CDR1 SGHNT, CDR2 YYREEE (reference sequence). J lost 10 bases, V lost 3 bases, and 12 bases had no gene match. The CDR3 is 16 amino acids. As DNA, the CDR3 is TGTGCCAGCAGCTACGGGAGGGACAGGGGGTATGGGGAGCAGTTCTTC. This gives the protein CASSYGRDRGYGEQFF.

The chain couples TRBV19 to TRBJ2-3, with TRBD2 as a possible D gene (5 bases). The germline gives CDR1 LNHDA, CDR2 SQIVND (reference sequence). Trimming shortened V by 10 bases and J by 1 base, and 18 bases separated the two germline ends. The CDR3 consists of 15 residues. CDR3 sequence reads: CAISNEGSGTDTQYF. In DNA, the CDR3 is TGTGCCATCTCCAACGAGGGATCGGGCACAGATACGCAGTATTTT.

This clone was counted only a few times. The chain has TRBV11-2 and TRBJ2-1; 12 bases are shared with TRBD1. Germline-derived CDR1 and CDR2 are SGHAT and FQNNGV. Trimming removed 5 bases from V and 7 bases from J; junction bases left unmatched: 15. This CDR3 region has 18 residues. The CDR3 coding sequence is TGTGCCAGCAGCCCTAGTCGGGACAGGGGGCTATGGCGGAATGAGCAGTTCTTC. It codes for CASSPSRDRGLWRNEQFF.

The chain uses TRBV7-9 and TRBJ2-2, with D maybe TRBD1 (6 bases). The CDR3 is 14 amino acids. The ends were cut back, 5 bases at V and 1 base at J, with 8 bases in the middle. Germline V CDR1 and CDR2: SEHNR, FQNEAQ (reference sequence). CDR3 in DNA: TGTGCCAGCAGCCAGGGACAGAACACCGGGGAGCTGTTTTTT. This gives the protein CASSQGQNTGELFF.